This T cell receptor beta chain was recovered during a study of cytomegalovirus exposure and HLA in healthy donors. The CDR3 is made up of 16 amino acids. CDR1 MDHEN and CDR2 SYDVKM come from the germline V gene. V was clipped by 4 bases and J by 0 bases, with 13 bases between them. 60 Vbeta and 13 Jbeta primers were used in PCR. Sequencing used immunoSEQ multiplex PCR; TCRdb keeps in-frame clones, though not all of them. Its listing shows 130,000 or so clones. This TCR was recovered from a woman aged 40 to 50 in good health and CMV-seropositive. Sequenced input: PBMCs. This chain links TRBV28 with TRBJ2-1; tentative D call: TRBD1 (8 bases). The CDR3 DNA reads TGTGCCAGCAGTTCAGGGGGCGGGAGCTCCTACAATGAGCAGTTCTTC. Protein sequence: CASSSGGGSSYNEQFF.